This record covers a single TCR beta chain. This sample is part of a study of OX40 agonist ivuxolimab in advanced cancers. CDR1 is LNHDA and CDR2 is SQIVND in the germline V gene (reference sequence). Trimming took 6 bases from V and 3 from J, leaving 14 bases between them. The CDR3 length is 14 residues. This table comes from immunoSEQ multiplex PCR, and its TCRdb copy is limited to in-frame clones, with some not included. The sample records approximately 83,000 clones, around 85% being singletons. The receptor comes from an adult with an advanced solid tumor such as melanoma, head and neck, liver or kidney cancer. The sequencing here drew on CD4+ or CD8+ T cells sorted from blood, taken in a trial of the OX40 agonist ivuxolimab. The chain recombines TRBV19 with TRBJ1-1; no firm D call. The CDR3 nucleotides are TGTGCCAGTAGGCCGACCGGTAGGTACACTGAAGCTTTCTTT. This codes for CASRPTGRYTEAFF.